This T cell receptor (beta chain) was identified during a study of follicular helper T cells after annual influenza vaccination. About this clone itself: Its matching antigen is unknown.

Time point in this sample: 2015-2016 season, pre-vaccination. Donors with HIV/AIDS, active malignancy, immunomodulators or active illness were excluded. The CDR3 sequence is 17 residues long. The trim removed 8 bases at V and 0 bases at J, leaving 9 bases unmatched. The germline V gene has CDR1 SNHLY and CDR2 FYNNEI. Data came from immunoSEQ multiplex PCR; TCRdb stores just in-frame clones and leaves some out. The table records several thousand clones, around 86% of them present only once. Study-wide points: For non-cTfh compartments, undersampling could not be ruled out.

V gene TRBV2 combines with J gene TRBJ2-6, with TRBD1 identical over 8 bases. The input for sequencing was CXCR5- memory CD4+ T cells sorted from blood, taken on the day of influenza vaccination. The sequence derives from an adult who received the influenza vaccine. The DNA of the CDR3 is TGTGCCAGCGCCCGGACAGGGAGACCCTCTGGGGCCAACGTCCTGACTTTC. This codes for CASARTGRPSGANVLTF.